This T cell receptor (beta chain) was retrieved from a study of low-dose radiotherapy and immunotherapy resistance in tumors. Study background: Cohort 2, a group dosed every two weeks at 1 Gy per fraction, received 13 Gy in total over 26 weeks. Patients took aspirin (300 mg orally, daily) for four cycles beginning at cycle 1 day 1.

TRAV- and TRBV-specific primers were used for first-strand cDNA, which covered alpha and beta chains. With a constant-region primer and a V-primer adapter, TCRs were subjected to 20 to 25 PCR cycles of amplification. Researchers amplified the isolated mRNA using in vitro transcription. Using its own MiXCR run on the reads, TCRdb lists one record per CDR3 protein. The repertoire holds 54,000 or so distinct CDR3 sequences, under 30% seen once, with 5.7% in the top ten. This clonotype was detected ten times or more. The CDR3 contains 14 residues. The time point is: before trial treatment. Advanced solid tumors lacking tumor-infiltrating lymphocytes were present in eligible patients.

This clonotype was obtained from a male donor with prostate cancer. The chain carries TRBV21-1 and TRBJ2-3; the table's D call TRBD2 went unverified against the DNA. TRBV21-1 corresponds to a pseudogene. The specimen was PBMCs, collected before treatment. CDR3 region: CASSLAGGADTQYF. The DNA for the CDR3 is TGTGCCAGCAGCCTAGCGGGGGGTGCAGATACGCAGTATTTT.